Only a few counts were recorded for the clone carrying this TCR beta chain. Repertoires were generated with immunoSEQ multiplex PCR, while TCRdb's copy carries only in-frame clones and drops some. Among approximately 92,000 clones, 82% were seen once, and the ten largest hold around 19%. The sample originates from a study of blood T cell repertoires in COVID-19. CDR3 length equals 14 residues. Germline lookup yields CDR1 MNHEY and CDR2 SVGAGI. Losses at the gene ends were 10 bases for V and 10 bases for J; bases not matched to a gene: 9. The chain uses TRBV6-5 and TRBJ1-6; the match to TRBD1 covers 11 bases. The sequenced sample consisted of peripheral blood. The origin of this receptor is an elderly man with acute or convalescent COVID-19. The CDR3 spells CATSRGTGGSPLHF. The CDR3 bases are TGTGCCACCTCCCGGGGGACAGGGGGATCACCCCTCCACTTT.